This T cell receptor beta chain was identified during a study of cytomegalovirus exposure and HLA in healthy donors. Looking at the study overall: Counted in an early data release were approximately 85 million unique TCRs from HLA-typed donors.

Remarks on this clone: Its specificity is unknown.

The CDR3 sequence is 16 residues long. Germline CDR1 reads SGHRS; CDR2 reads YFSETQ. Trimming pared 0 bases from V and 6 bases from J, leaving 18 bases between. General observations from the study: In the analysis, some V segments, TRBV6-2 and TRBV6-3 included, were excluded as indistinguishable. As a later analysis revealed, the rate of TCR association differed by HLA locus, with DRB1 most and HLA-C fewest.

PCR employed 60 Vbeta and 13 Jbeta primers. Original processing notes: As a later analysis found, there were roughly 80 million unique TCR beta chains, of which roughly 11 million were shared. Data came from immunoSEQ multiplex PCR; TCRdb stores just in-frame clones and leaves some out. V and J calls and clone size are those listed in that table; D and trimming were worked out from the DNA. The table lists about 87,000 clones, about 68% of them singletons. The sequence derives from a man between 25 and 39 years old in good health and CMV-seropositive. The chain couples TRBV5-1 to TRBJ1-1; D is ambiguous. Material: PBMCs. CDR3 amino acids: CASSLGPQLTLSEAFF. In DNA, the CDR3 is TGCGCCAGCAGCTTGGGGCCTCAGTTAACCCTCTCTGAAGCTTTCTTT.